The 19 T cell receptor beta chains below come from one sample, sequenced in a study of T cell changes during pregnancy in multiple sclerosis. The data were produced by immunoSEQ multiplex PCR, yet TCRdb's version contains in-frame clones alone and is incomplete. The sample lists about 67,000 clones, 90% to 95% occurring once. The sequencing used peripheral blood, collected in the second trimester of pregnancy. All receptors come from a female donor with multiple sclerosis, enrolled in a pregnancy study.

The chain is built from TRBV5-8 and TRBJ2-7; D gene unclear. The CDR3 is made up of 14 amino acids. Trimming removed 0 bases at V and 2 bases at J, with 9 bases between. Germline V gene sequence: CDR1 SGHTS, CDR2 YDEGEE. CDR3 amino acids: CASSLVGATYEQYF. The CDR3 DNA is TGTGCCAGCAGCTTGGTTGGAGCCACCTACGAGCAGTACTTC.

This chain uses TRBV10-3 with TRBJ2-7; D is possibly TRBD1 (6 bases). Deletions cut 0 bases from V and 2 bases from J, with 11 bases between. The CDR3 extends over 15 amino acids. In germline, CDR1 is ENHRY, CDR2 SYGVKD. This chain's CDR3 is CAISESGTSTYEQYF. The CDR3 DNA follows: TGTGCCATCAGTGAGTCGGGGACATCGACCTACGAGCAGTACTTC.

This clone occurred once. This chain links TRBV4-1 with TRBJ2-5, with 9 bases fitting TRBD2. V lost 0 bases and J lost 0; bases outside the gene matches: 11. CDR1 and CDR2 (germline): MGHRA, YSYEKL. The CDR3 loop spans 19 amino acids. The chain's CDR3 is CASSQERGGRGLNQETQYF. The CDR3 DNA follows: TGCGCCAGCAGCCAAGAGAGGGGCGGGAGGGGGCTGAACCAAGAGACCCAGTACTTC.

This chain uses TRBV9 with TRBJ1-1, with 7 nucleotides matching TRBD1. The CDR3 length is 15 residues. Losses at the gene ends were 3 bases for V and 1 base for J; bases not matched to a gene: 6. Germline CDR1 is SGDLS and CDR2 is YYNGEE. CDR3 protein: CASSGLTGRNTEAFF. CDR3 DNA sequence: TGTGCCAGCAGCGGATTGACAGGGAGGAACACTGAAGCTTTCTTT.

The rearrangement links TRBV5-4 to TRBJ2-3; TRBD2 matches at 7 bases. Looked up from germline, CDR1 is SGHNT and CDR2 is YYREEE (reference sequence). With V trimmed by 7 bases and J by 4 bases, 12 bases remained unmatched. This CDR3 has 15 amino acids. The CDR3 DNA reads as TGTGCCAGCCAGGTGCAGGCGGGAGAACCAGATACGCAGTATTTT. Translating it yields CASQVQAGEPDTQYF.

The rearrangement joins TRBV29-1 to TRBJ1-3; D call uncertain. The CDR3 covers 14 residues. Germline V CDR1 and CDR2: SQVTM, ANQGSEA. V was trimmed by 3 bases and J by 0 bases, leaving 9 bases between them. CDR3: CSVDPPGSGNTIYF. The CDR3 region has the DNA TGCAGCGTTGACCCCCCCGGCTCTGGAAACACCATATATTTT.

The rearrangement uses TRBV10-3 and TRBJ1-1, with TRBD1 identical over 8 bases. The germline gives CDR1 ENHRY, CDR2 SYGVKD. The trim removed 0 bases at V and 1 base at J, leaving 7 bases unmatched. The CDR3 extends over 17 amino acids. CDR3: CAISESAGGAGNTEAFF. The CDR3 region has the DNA TGTGCCATCAGTGAGTCGGCAGGGGGCGCGGGGAACACTGAAGCTTTCTTT.

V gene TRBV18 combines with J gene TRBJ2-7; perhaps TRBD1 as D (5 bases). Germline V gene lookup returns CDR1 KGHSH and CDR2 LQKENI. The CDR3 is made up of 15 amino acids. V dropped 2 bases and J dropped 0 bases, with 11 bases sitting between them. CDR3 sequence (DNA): TGTGCCAGCTCACCAAGTCAGGGAAGCTCCTACGAGCAGTACTTC. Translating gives CASSPSQGSSYEQYF.

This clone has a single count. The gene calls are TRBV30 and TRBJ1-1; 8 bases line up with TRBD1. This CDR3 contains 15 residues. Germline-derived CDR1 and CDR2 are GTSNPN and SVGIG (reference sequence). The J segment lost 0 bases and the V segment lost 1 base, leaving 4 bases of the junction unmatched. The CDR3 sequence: CAWSAGQGMNTEAFF. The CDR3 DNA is TGTGCCTGGAGTGCAGGACAGGGTATGAACACTGAAGCTTTCTTT.

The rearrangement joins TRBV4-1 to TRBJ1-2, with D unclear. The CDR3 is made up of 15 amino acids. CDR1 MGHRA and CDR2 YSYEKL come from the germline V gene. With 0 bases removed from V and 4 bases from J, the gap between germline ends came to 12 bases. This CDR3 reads CASSQEYSGGYGYTF. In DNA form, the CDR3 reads TGCGCCAGCAGCCAAGAGTACTCCGGAGGCTATGGCTACACCTTC.

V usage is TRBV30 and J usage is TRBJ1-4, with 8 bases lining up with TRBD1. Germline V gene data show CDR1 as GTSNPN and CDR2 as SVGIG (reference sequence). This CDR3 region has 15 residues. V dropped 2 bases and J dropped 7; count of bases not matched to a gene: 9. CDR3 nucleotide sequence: TGTGCCTGGAGTTTCCCTCAGGGGGCTGTTGAAAAACTGTTTTTT. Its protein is CAWSFPQGAVEKLFF.

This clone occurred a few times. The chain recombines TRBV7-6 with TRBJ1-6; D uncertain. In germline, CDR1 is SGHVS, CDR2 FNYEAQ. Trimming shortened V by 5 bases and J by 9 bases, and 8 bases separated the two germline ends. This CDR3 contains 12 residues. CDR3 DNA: TGTGCCAGCAGCCCACTTACTTCACCCCTCCACTTT. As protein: CASSPLTSPLHF.

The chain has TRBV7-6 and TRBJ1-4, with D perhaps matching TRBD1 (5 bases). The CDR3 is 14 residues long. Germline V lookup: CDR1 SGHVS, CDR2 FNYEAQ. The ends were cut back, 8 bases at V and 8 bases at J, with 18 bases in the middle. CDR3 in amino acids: CASLKQVRGEKLFF. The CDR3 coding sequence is TGTGCCAGCCTAAAACAGGTTCGTGGGGAAAAACTGTTTTTT.

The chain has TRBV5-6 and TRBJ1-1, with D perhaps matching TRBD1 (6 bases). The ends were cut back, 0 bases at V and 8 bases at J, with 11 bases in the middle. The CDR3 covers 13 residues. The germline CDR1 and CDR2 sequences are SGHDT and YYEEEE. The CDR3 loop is CASSLGVGGEAFF. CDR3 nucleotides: TGTGCCAGCAGCTTGGGGGTAGGGGGAGAAGCTTTCTTT.

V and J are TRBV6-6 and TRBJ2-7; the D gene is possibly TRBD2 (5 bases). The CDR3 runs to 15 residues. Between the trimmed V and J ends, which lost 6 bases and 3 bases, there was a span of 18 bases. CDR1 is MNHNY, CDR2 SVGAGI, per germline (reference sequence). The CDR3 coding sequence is TGTGCCAGCAGACCCGGACTTTTTAACGACTACGAGCAGTACTTC. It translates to CASRPGLFNDYEQYF.

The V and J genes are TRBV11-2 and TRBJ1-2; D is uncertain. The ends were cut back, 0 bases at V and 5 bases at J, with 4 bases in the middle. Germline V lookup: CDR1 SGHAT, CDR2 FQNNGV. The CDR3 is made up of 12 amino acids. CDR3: CASSLDRYGYTF. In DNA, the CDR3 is TGTGCCAGCAGCTTAGATCGTTATGGCTACACCTTC.

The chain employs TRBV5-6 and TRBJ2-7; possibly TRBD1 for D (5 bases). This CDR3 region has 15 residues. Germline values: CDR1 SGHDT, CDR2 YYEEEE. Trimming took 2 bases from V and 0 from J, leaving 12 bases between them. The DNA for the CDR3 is TGTGCCAGCAGCTTCCAGGGCCCCTTCTCCTACGAGCAGTACTTC. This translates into CASSFQGPFSYEQYF.

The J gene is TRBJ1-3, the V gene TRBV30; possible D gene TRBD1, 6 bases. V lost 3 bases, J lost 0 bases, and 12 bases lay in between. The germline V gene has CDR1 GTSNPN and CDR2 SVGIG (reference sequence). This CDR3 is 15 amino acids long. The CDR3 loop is CAWRTGTTSGNTIYF. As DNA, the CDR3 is TGTGCCTGGAGGACAGGAACGACCTCTGGAAACACCATATATTTT.

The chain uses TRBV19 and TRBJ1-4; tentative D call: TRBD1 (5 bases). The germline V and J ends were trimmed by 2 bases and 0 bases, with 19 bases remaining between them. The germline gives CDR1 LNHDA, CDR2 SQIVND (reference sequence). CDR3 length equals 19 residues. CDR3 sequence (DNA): TGTGCCAGTAGTATACGTGGGACTCCCCGAGTTGCAACTAATGAAAAACTGTTTTTT. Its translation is CASSIRGTPRVATNEKLFF.